A single sample is the source of the 15 T cell receptor beta chains below, sequenced in a study of T cell clones after liver transplantation. The data were produced by immunoSEQ multiplex PCR, yet TCRdb's version contains in-frame clones alone and is incomplete. The sample lists around 60,000 clones, roughly two thirds occurring once. The material was CD4+ T cells from blood, obtained before liver transplant. The receptors stem from a human donor who received a liver transplant.

The V gene is TRBV6-1, the J gene TRBJ2-5; perhaps TRBD2 as D (7 bases). The CDR3 sequence is 14 residues long. Germline loops: CDR1 MNHNS, CDR2 SASEGT. V lost 4 bases and J 3 bases, leaving 12 bases between the germline ends. The CDR3 spells CASSARGLKETQYF. The CDR3 DNA reads TGTGCCAGCAGTGCGCGGGGGCTAAAAGAGACCCAGTACTTC.

The chain has TRBV5-6 and TRBJ2-1; D is possibly TRBD2 (6 bases). V lost 4 bases and J 7 bases, leaving 21 bases between the germline ends. Germline CDR1 reads SGHDT; CDR2 reads YYEEEE. The CDR3 sequence is 16 residues long. CDR3 sequence: CASSPIRGGASNEQFF. CDR3 nucleotides: TGTGCCAGCAGCCCGATCCGTGGAGGGGCCTCGAATGAGCAGTTCTTC.

The V and J genes are TRBV7-6 and TRBJ2-7, with 9 bases aligning to TRBD1. From germline, CDR1 is SGHVS and CDR2 FNYEAQ. V gave up 5 bases and J gave up 1 base; unmatched junction bases: 9. CDR3 length: 16 residues. For the CDR3, the DNA is TGTGCCAGCAGCCACCGGGGGACAGGGTCATCCTACGAGCAGTACTTC. Translating it yields CASSHRGTGSSYEQYF.

This clone has a single count. The chain joins TRBV19 to TRBJ2-1; TRBD1 is a possible D gene (6 bases). The germline V gene has CDR1 LNHDA and CDR2 SQIVND (reference sequence). V dropped 4 bases and J dropped 5 bases, with 12 bases sitting between them. This CDR3 is 14 amino acids long. The CDR3 loop is CASSTRDTHNEQFF. The CDR3 DNA is TGTGCCAGTAGTACCCGGGACACTCACAATGAGCAGTTCTTC.

The J gene is TRBJ2-7, the V gene TRBV4-2; 7 nucleotides line up with TRBD1. The V gene's germline CDR1 is LGHNA and CDR2 YNFKEQ. The CDR3 totals 16 residues. The trim removed 1 base at V and 0 bases at J, leaving 6 bases unmatched. The CDR3 sequence is CASSQVGQASSYEQYF. Written as DNA, the CDR3 is TGTGCCAGCAGCCAAGTTGGACAGGCCTCCTCCTACGAGCAGTACTTC.

The chain carries TRBV18 and TRBJ2-2, with a possible D match to TRBD1 (5 bases). The germline CDR1 and CDR2 sequences are KGHSH and LQKENI. V was trimmed by 1 base and J by 2 bases, leaving 11 bases between them. The CDR3 spans 16 residues. The CDR3 here is CASSPLRQGNTGELFF. The CDR3 bases are TGTGCCAGCTCACCACTTCGGCAGGGTAACACCGGGGAGCTGTTTTTT.

This clone was counted only a few times. The CDR3 sequence is CASSVGQFGGGAAEQYF. In DNA, the CDR3 is TGTGCCAGCAGCGTAGGACAGTTCGGCGGGGGGGCCGCCGAGCAGTACTTC. The chain recombines TRBV9 with TRBJ2-7; 9 bases map to TRBD2. Germline V lookup: CDR1 SGDLS, CDR2 YYNGEE. Unmatched junction bases numbered 13, after V lost 0 bases and J lost 6 bases. The CDR3 runs 17 residues.

Points on this clone: Other DNA sequences in this specimen translate into the identical CDR3. The chain employs TRBV29-1 and TRBJ1-2; perhaps TRBD1 as D (6 bases). This CDR3 has 12 amino acids. V was trimmed by 6 bases and J by 3 bases, leaving 11 bases between them. Germline CDR1 and CDR2: SQVTM and ANQGSEA. The CDR3 region has the DNA TGCAGCGTGGGAGGGGGGGACTATGGCTACACCTTC. Translated, it gives CSVGGGDYGYTF.

The chain employs TRBV5-6 and TRBJ1-2; D is unresolved. CDR3 size: 13 residues. V shed 1 base and J shed 3 bases, with 7 bases lying between them. Per the germline V gene, CDR1 is SGHDT and CDR2 is YYEEEE. The CDR3 sequence is CASSLFRDYGYTF. As DNA, the CDR3 is TGTGCCAGCAGCTTGTTCCGAGACTATGGCTACACCTTC.

This chain joins TRBV18 and TRBJ1-5; 8 bases are a match to TRBD1. CDR3 length: 15 amino acids. V lost 3 bases and J lost 5; bases outside the gene matches: 6. Germline-derived CDR1 and CDR2 are KGHSH and LQKENI. CDR3 protein: CASSPGDRGDQPQHF. The CDR3 bases are TGTGCCAGCTCACCCGGCGACAGGGGCGATCAGCCCCAGCATTTT.

In its sample, this clone was seen once. V is TRBV28 and J is TRBJ1-5; D remains ambiguous. Trimming cost V 7 bases and J 11 bases, with 18 bases left between them. Looked up from germline, CDR1 is MDHEN and CDR2 is SYDVKM. The CDR3 extends over 13 amino acids. The CDR3 reads CASTYSGLWTQHF. DNA for the CDR3: TGTGCCAGCACCTATTCGGGTCTATGGACCCAGCATTTT.

In this sample, this clone turned up a few times. The genes are TRBV10-3 and TRBJ1-2; 7 positions match TRBD1. Germline V gene sequence: CDR1 ENHRY, CDR2 SYGVKD. Trimming at V came to 5 bases and at J to 6 bases, leaving 3 bases not matched to a gene. This CDR3 has 12 amino acids. This CDR3 reads CAISTGEDGYTF. DNA for the CDR3: TGTGCCATCAGTACAGGGGAGGATGGCTACACCTTC.

This chain links TRBV10-3 with TRBJ2-3, with TRBD2 matching over 8 bases. From germline, CDR1 is ENHRY and CDR2 SYGVKD. Trimming removed 8 bases from V and 5 bases from J; junction bases left unmatched: 6. The length of the CDR3 is 13 residues. For the CDR3, the DNA is TGTGCCATCGAAAGCGGGGGAGGAGATACGCAGTATTTT. This sequence encodes CAIESGGGDTQYF.

The chain joins TRBV5-6 to TRBJ2-3; D perhaps matches TRBD2 (7 bases). With 3 bases removed from V and 3 bases from J, the gap between germline ends came to 11 bases. Germline V gene lookup returns CDR1 SGHDT and CDR2 YYEEEE. The CDR3 is made up of 14 amino acids. This chain's CDR3 is CASSSEGGTDTQYF. The CDR3 DNA is TGTGCCAGCAGCTCGGAGGGGGGGACAGATACGCAGTATTTT.

This clone was counted once. This chain links TRBV29-1 with TRBJ1-1, with a possible D match to TRBD1 (6 bases). Between the trimmed V and J ends, which lost 4 bases and 5 bases, there was a span of 14 bases. CDR3 length equals 13 residues. The germline CDR1 and CDR2 sequences are SQVTM and ANQGSEA. The CDR3 region is CSVVSGAGTEAFF. The CDR3 nucleotides read TGCAGCGTTGTCTCAGGGGCAGGAACTGAAGCTTTCTTT.